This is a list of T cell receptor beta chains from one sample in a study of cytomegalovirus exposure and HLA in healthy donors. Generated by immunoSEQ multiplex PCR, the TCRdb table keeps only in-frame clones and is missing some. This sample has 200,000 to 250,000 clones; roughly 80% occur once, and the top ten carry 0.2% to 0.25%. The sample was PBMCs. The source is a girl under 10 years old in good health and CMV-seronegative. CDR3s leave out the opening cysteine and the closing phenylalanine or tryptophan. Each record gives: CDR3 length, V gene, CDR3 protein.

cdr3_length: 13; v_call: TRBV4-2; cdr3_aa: ASSQGQGGNTEAF
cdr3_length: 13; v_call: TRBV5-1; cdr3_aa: ASSLRGTGANVLT
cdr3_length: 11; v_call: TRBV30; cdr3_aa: AWTHSGLAVAY
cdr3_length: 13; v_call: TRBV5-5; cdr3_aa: ASSLTSDIDYEQY
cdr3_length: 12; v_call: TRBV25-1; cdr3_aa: ASSEQGRVTEAF
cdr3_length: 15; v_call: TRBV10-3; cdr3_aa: AISESPGLAGEGEQY
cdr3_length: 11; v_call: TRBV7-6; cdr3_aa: ASTIKQGTEAF
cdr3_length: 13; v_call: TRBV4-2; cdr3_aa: ASSPTEGAVYEQF
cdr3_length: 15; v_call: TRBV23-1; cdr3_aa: ASSHWTSGRASNEQF
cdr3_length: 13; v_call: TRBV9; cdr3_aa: ASSPRRGNTGELF
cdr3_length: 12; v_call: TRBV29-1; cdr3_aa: SVTPGQGADEQF
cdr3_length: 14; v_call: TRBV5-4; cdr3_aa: ASSSGGGLAKNIQY
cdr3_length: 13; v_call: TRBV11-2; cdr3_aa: ASSLVLAGVAEQY
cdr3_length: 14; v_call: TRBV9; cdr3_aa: ASSAGGVDSNQPQH
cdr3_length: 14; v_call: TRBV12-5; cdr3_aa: ASGLVPGGGGYEQF
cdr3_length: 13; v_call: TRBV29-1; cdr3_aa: SVQTRDTPSYEQY
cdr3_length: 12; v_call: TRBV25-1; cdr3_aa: ASSDQRSSEKLF
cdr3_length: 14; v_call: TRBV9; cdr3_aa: ASSSRGGEVIDEQF
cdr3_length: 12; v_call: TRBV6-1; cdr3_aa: ASRKTGMNTEAF
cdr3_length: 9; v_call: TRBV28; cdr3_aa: ASSFRNIQY
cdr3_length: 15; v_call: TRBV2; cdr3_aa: ASIRRDREVTDTEAF
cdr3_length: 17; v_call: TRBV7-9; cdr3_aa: ASSLVFGGGLSANYGYT
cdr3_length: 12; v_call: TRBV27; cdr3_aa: ASSHSLGRGTQY
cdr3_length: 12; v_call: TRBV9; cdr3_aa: ASSVVLSFSEAF
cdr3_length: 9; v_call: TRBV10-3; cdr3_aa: ATREDYGYT
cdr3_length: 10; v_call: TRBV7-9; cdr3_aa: SSSGGDGGYT
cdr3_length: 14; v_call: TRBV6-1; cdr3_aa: ASSETPTGTGNTIY
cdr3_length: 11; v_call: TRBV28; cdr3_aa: ASSLSSYNEQF
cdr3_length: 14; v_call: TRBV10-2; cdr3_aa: ASRGTSGKFTDTQY
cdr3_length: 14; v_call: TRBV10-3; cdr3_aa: AISERGAGSSYEQY
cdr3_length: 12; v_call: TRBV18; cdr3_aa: ASSPQRGVLEQY
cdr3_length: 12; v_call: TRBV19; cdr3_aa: ASSIQGANYGYT
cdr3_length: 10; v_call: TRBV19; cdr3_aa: ASNLANYGYT
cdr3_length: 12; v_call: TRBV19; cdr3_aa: ASTTTGYNSPLH
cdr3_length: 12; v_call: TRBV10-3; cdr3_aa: ATIGQREVYEQY
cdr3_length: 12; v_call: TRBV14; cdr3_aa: ASSQVGLGSPLH
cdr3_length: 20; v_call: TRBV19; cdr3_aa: ASSIVPPRCPDRDRSADTQY
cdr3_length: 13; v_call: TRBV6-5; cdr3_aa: ASSRDSSGANVLT
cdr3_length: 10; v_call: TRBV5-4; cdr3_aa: ASSGGEAEAF
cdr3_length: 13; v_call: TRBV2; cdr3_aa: ATRRLAGALDTQY
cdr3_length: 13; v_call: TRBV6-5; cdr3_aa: ASSYSLRGRTEAF
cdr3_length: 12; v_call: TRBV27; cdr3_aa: ASSGGQGWTEAF
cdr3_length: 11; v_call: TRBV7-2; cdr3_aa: ASSIQGTGELF
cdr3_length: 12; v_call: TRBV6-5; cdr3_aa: ASSYWSLDPEQY